This T cell receptor (beta chain) was documented in a study of blood T cells in healthy people across ages. Germline CDR1 SGDLS, CDR2 YYNGEE. V lost 0 bases to trimming and J lost 2 bases, with 15 bases between them. The CDR3 extends over 16 amino acids. Primed by a sample-barcoded 5' primer and a J-beta primer mix, a second PCR proceeded for about 7 to 12 cycles. A 12-random-nucleotide template-switch adaptor tagged each cDNA molecule. TCRdb analysed the 5' RACE reads with MiXCR anew, one entry per CDR3 protein. The table shows fewer than 1,200,000 distinct CDR3 sequences, with around 25% occurring only once. This same sample was also taken into another study, of T cells of mothers and their children. This second report adds: In this cohort, donors were a few healthy Caucasian mothers plus their six children.

The origin of this receptor is a girl under 10 years old in good health. The chain employs TRBV9 and TRBJ2-7; perhaps TRBD2 as D (5 bases). The sequenced material came from blood. The CDR3 loop reads CASSVEAGSFAYEQYF. The CDR3 region has the DNA TGTGCCAGCAGCGTAGAGGCTGGGAGCTTCGCCTACGAGCAGTACTTC.